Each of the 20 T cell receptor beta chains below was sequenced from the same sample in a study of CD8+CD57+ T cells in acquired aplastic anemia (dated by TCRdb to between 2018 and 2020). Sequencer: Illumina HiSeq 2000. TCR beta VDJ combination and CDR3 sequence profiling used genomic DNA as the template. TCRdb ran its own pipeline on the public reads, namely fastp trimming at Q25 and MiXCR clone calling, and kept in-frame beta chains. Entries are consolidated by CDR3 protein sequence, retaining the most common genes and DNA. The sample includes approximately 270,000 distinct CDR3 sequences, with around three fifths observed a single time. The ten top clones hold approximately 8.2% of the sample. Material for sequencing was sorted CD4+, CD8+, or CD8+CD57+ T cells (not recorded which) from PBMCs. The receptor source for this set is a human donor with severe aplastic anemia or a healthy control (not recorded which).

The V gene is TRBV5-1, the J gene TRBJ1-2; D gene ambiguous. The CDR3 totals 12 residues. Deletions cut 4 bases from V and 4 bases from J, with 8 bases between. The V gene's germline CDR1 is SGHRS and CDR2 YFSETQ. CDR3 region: CASSAEGYGYTF. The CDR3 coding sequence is TGCGCCAGCAGCGCGGAGGGCTATGGCTACACCTTC.

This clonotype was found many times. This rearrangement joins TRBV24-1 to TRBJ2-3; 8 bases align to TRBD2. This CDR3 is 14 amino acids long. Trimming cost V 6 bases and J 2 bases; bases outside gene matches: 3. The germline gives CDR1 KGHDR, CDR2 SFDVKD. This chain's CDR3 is CATSSGGTTDTQYF. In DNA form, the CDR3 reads TGTGCCACCAGTAGCGGGGGTACCACAGATACGCAGTATTTT.

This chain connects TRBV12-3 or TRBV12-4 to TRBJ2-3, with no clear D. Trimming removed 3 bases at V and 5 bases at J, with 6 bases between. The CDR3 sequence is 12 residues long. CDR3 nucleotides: TGTGCCAGCAGTTTCTTGGTAGATACGCAGTATTTT. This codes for CASSFLVDTQYF.

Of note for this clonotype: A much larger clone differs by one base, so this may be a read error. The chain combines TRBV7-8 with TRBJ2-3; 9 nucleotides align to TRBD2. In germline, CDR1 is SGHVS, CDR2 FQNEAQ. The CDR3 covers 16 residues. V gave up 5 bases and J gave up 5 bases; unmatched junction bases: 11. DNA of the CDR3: TGTGCCAGCAGCCCAGGGGAGTCTAGCGGGAAAGATACGCAGTATTTT. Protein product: CASSPGESSGKDTQYF.

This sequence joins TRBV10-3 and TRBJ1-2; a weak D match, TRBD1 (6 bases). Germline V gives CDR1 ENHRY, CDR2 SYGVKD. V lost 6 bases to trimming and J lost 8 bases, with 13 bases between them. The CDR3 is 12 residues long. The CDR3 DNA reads TGTGCCATCAGGGGACACTTAATCGGCTACACCTTC. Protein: CAIRGHLIGYTF.

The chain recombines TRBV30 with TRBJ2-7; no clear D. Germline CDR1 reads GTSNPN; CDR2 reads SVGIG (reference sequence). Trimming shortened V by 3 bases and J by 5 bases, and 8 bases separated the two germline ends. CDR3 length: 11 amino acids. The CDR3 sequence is CAWRDGDEQYF. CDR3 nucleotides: TGTGCCTGGAGGGATGGCGACGAGCAGTACTTC.

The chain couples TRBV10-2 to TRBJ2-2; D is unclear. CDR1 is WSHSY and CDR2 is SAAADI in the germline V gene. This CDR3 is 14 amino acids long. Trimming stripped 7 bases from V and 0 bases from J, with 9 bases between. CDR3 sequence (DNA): TGCGCCAGCACCTGGGTCCCGAACACCGGGGAGCTGTTTTTT. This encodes CASTWVPNTGELFF.

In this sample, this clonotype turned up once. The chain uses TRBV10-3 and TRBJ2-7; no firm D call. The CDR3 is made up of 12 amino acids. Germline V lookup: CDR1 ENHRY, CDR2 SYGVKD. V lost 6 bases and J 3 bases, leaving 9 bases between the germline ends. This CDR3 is CAISPGDYEQYF. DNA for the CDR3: TGTGCCATCAGCCCCGGTGACTACGAGCAGTACTTC.

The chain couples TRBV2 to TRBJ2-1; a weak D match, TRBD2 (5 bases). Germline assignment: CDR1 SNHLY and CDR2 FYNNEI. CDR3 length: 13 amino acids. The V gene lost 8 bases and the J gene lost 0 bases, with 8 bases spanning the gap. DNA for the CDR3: TGTGCCAGCGGGGAGAGCTCCTACAATGAGCAGTTCTTC. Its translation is CASGESSYNEQFF.

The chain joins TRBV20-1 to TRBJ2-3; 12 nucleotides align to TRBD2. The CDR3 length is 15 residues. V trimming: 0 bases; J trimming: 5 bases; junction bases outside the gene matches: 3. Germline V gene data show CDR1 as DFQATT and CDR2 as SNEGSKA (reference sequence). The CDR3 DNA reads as TGCAGTGCTAGAGATTCACTAGCGGGAGGAGATACGCAGTATTTT. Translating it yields CSARDSLAGGDTQYF.

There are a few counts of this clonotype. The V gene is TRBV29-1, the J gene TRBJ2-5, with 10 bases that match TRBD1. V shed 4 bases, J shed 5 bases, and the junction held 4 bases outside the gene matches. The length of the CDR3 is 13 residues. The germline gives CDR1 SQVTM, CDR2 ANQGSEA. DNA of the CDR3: TGCAGCGTTGCGGACAGGGGGATCGAGACCCAGTACTTC. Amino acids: CSVADRGIETQYF. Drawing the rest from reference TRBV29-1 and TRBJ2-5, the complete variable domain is SAVISQKPSRDICQRGTSLTIQCQVDSQVTMMFWYRQQPGQSLTLIATANQGSEATYESGFVIDKFPISRPNLTFSTLTVSNMSPEDSSIYLCSVADRGIETQYFGPGTRLLVL.

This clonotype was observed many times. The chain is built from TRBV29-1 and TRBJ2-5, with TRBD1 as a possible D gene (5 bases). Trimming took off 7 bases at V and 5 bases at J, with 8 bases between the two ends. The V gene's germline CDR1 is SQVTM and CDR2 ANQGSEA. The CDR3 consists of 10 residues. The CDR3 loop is CSGGVETQYF. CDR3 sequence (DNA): TGCAGCGGGGGCGTGGAGACCCAGTACTTC. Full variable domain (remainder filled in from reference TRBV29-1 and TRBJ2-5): SAVISQKPSRDICQRGTSLTIQCQVDSQVTMMFWYRQQPGQSLTLIATANQGSEATYESGFVIDKFPISRPNLTFSTLTVSNMSPEDSSIYLCSGGVETQYFGPGTRLLVL.

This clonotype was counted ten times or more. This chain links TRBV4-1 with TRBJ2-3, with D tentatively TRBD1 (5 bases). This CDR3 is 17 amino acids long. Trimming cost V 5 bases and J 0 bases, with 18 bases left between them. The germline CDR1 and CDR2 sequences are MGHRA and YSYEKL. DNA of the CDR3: TGCGCCAGCAGCAGTTGGGGCACAGAGAGAAGCACAGATACGCAGTATTTT. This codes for CASSSWGTERSTDTQYF.

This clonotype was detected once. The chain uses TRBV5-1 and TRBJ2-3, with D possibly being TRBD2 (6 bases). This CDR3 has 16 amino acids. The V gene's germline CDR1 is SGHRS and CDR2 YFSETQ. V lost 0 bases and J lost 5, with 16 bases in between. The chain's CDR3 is CASSLAAEGLKDTQYF. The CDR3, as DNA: TGCGCCAGCAGCTTGGCGGCGGAGGGCTTAAAAGATACGCAGTATTTT. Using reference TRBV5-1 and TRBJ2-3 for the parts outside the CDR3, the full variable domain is KAGVTQTPRYLIKTRGQQVTLSCSPISGHRSVSWYQQTPGQGLQFLFEYFSETQRNKGNFPGRFSGRQFSNSRSEMNVSTLELGDSALYLCASSLAAEGLKDTQYFGPGTRLTVL.

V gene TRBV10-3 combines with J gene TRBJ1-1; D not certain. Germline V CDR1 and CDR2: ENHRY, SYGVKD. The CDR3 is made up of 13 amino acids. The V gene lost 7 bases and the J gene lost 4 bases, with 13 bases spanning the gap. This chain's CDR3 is CAINPGPGTEAFF. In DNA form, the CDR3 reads TGTGCCATCAATCCCGGCCCGGGCACTGAAGCTTTCTTT.

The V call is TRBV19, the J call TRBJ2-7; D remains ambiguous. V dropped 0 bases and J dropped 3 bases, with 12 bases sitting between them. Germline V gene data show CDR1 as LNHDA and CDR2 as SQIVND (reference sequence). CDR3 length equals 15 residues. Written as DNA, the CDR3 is TGTGCCAGTAGTATAGAGGCAGGTAGGTTCTACGAGCAGTACTTC. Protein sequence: CASSIEAGRFYEQYF.

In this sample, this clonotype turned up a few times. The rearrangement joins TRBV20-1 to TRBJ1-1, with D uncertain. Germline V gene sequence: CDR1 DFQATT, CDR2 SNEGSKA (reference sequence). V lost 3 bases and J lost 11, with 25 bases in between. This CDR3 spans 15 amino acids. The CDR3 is CSASTTGNTLGLAFF. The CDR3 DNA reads TGCAGTGCTAGTACCACGGGAAATACCCTAGGATTGGCTTTCTTT.

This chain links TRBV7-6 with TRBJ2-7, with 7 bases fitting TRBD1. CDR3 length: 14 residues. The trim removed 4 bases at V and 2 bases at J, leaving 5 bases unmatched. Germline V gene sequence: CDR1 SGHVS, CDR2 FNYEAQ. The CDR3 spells CASSSDRIAYEQYF. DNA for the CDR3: TGTGCCAGCAGCTCGGACAGGATAGCCTACGAGCAGTACTTC.

The CDR3 loop reads CASSLAKVGGANVLTF. The DNA of the CDR3 is TGTGCCAGCAGCTTAGCAAAGGTGGGGGGGGCCAACGTCCTGACTTTC. The chain links TRBV7-3 to TRBJ2-6; D not certain. Germline V CDR1 and CDR2: SGHTA, FQGTGA. V lost 2 bases, J lost 4 bases, and 12 bases lay in between. The CDR3 extends over 16 amino acids.

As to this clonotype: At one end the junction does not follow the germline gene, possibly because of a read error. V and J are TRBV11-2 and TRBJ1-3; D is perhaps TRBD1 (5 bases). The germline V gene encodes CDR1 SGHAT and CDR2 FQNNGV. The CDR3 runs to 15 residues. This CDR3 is CASRDGTHSGNIIYF. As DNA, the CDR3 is TGTGCCAGCAGGGATGGGACCCACTCTGGAAACATCATATATTTT.